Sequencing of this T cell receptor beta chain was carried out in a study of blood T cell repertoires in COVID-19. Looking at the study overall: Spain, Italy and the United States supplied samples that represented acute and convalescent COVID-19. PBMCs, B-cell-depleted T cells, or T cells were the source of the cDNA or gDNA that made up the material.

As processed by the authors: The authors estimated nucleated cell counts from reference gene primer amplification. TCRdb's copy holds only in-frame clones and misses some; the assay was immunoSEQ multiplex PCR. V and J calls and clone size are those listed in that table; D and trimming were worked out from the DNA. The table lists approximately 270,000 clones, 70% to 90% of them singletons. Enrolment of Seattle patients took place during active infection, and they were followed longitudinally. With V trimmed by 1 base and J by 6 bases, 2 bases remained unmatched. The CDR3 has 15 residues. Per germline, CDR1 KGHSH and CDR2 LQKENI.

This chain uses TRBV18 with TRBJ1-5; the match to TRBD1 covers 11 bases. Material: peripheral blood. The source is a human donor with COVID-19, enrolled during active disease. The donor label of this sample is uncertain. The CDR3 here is CASSPRDRGAQPQHF. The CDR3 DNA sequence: TGTGCCAGCTCACCACGGGACAGGGGGGCTCAGCCCCAGCATTTT.